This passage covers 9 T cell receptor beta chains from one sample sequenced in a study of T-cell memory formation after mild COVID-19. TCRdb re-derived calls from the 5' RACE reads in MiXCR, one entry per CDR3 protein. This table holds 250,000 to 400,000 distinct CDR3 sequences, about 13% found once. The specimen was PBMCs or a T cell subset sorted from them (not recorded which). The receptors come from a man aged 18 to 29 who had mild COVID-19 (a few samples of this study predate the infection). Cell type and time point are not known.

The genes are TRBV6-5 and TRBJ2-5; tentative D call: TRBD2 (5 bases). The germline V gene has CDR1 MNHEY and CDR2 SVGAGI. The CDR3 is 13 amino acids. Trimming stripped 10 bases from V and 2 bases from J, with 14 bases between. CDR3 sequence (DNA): TGTGCCATCAGACTTCGGGATCAAGAGACCCAGTACTTC. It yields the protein CAIRLRDQETQYF.

CDR3 in amino acids: CASSSRGGADEQFF. The CDR3 region has the DNA TGTGCCAGCAGCTCTCGCGGGGGGGCCGATGAGCAGTTCTTC. The chain has TRBV7-3 and TRBJ2-1; 9 nucleotides line up with TRBD2. With 4 bases clipped from V and 8 bases from J, the junction kept 6 bases outside the gene matches. This CDR3 comprises 14 residues. Germline V CDR1 and CDR2: SGHTA, FQGTGA.

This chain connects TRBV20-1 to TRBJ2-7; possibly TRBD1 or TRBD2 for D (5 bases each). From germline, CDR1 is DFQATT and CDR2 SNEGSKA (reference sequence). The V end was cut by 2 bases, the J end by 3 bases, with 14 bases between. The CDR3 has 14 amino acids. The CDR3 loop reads CSARRPGTDYEQYF. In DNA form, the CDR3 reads TGCAGTGCTAGACGACCCGGGACCGACTACGAGCAGTACTTC.

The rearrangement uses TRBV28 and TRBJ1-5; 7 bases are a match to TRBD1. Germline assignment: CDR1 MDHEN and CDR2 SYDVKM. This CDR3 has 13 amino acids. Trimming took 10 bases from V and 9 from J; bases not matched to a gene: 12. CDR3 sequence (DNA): TGTGCCACGGACAGGCCGGTCCTTTGGCCCCAGCATTTT. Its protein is CATDRPVLWPQHF.

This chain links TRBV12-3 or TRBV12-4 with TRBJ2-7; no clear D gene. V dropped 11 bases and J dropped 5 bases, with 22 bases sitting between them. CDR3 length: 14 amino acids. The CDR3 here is CAGPPKFLTHEQYV. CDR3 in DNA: TGTGCCGGGCCTCCGAAGTTTTTGACCCACGAGCAGTACGTC.

The CDR3 region has the DNA TGTGCCAGCAGCTTAAAGGGACAGGGGGATGGCTACACCTTC. Encoded protein: CASSLKGQGDGYTF. V usage is TRBV7-3 and J usage is TRBJ1-2; 11 bases are a match to TRBD1. This CDR3 comprises 14 residues. Germline CDR1 reads SGHTA; CDR2 reads FQGTGA. Trimming removed 1 base from V and 6 bases from J; junction bases left unmatched: 1.

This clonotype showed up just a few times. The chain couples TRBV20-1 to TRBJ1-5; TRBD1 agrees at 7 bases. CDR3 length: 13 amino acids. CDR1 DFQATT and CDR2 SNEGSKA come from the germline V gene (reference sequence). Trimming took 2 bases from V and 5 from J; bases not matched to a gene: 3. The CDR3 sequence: CSARPDRDQPQHF. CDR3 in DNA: TGCAGTGCTAGACCAGACAGGGATCAGCCCCAGCATTTT.

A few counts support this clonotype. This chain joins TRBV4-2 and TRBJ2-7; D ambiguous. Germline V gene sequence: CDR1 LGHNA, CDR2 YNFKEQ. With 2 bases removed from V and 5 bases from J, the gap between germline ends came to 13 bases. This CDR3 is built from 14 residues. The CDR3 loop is CASSQLSQAHEQYF. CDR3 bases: TGTGCCAGCAGCCAACTTTCCCAGGCGCACGAGCAGTACTTC.

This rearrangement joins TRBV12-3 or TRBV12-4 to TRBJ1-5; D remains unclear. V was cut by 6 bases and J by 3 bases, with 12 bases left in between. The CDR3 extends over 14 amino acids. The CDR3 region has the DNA TGTGCCAGCAGGGGGAGAAGAATCAATCAGCCCCAGCATTTT. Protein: CASRGRRINQPQHF.